This entry describes one TCR beta chain. Its specificity is not known. These data originate in a study of blood T cells in healthy people across ages. The use of a sample-barcoded 5' primer and a J-beta primer mix characterized a second PCR of about 7 to 12 cycles. Every cDNA molecule carried a tag from a template-switch adaptor bearing 12 random nucleotides. TCRdb passed the 5' RACE reads through MiXCR, listing each CDR3 protein once. The sample yields 910,000 or so distinct CDR3 sequences, 51% seen once. The ends were cut back, 2 bases at V and 2 bases at J, with 13 bases in the middle. The CDR3 has 15 residues. Germline lookup yields CDR1 MNHNY and CDR2 SVGAGI (reference sequence). The sample providers were healthy Caucasian people from Russia, aged roughly 6 to 100. Study outcomes and limitations: Naive CD4+ cells and diversity were both higher in long-lived donors than in aged donors. Measured against age, TCR beta diversity per million T cells decreased in a roughly linear manner.

Sequencing was performed on blood. This clonotype was sampled from a woman in her fifties or sixties in good health. The chain is built from TRBV6-6 and TRBJ2-7, with a possible D match to TRBD1 (6 bases). CDR3 nucleotides: TGTGCCAGCAGTTACGGGACACCAGTTACCTACGAGCAGTACTTC. This encodes CASSYGTPVTYEQYF.